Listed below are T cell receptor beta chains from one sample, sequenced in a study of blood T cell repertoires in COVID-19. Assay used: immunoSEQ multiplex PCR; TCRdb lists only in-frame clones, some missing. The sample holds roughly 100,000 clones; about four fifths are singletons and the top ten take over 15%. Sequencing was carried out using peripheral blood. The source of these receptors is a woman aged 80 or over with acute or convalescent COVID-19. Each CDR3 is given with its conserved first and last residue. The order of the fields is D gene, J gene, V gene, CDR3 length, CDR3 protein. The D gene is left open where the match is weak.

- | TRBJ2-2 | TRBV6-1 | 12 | CASSERTGELFF
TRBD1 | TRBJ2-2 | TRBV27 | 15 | CASRQTGTSTGELFF
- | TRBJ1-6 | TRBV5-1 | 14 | CASSLDRANSPLHF
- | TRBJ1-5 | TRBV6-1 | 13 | CASSESWAQPQHF
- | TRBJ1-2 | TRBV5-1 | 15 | CASSYGQPGDYGYTF
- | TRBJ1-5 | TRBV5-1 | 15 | CASSLGTGVAQPQHF
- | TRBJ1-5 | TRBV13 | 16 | CASSLAGRGSNQPQHF
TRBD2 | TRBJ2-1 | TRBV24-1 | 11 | CATGRGDGQFF
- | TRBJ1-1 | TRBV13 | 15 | CASSPGRGATTEAFF
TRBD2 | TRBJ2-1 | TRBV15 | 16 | CATSSLLAGESNEQFF
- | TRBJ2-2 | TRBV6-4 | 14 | CASSDSLDTGELFF
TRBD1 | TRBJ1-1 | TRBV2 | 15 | CASRTGNTENTEAFF
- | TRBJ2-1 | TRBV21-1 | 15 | CASSLRDRGTDEQFF
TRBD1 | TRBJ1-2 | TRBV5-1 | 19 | CASSPTPRDRAITNYGYTF
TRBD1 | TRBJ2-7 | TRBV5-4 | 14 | CASSRDRGRHEQYF
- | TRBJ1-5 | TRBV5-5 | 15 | CASSFSGGLGQPQHF
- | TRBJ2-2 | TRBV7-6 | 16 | CASSKGRGPNTGELFF
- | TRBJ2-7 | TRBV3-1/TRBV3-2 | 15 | CASSQGYSGVYEQYF
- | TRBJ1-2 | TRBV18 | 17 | CASSPPLTGGLGYGYTF
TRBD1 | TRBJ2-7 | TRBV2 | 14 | CASRTYRGLYEQYF
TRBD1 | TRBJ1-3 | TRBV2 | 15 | CASSFDRASGNTIYF
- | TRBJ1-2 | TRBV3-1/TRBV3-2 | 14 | CASSQAAWGDSYTF
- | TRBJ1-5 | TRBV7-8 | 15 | CASSLGGGYNQPQHF
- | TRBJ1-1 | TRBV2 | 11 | CASCVNTEAFF
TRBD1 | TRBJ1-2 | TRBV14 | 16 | CASSQVVGNRGNGYTF
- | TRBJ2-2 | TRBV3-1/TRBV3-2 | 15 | CASSQDGSGGGELFF
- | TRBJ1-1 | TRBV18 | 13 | CASSPRLTAEAFF
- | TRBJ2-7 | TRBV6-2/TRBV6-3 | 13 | CASSSQGSYEQYF
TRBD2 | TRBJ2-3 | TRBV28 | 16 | CASSLTLAGVTDTQYF
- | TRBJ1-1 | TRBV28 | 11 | CATREGVEAFF
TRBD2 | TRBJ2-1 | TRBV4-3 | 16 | CASSQDRAGGPSEQFF
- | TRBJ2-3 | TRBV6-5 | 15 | CASRPQGWGTDTQYF
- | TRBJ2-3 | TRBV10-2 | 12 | CATGGSTDTQYF
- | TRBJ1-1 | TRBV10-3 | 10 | CATRNTEAFF
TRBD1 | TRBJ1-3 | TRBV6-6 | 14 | CASRETGGKDTIYF